This is a list of T cell receptor beta chains from one sample in a study of T cells after posttransplantation cyclophosphamide. Produced via immunoSEQ multiplex PCR; TCRdb's table is partial and in-frame only. The sample includes tens of thousands of clones, about 82% of them seen just once. The sequencing input was PBMCs. The receptors were sampled from a man aged 30 to 45 with a blood cancer, CMV-positive, and with a related stem cell donor. The CDR3 runs from the conserved cysteine through the conserved F or W. Fields, in order: V gene, J gene, D gene, clone size, CDR3 DNA, CDR3 protein. The D gene is left open where the match is weak. Clone size is stated in some rows and not others, as once, few, many or a class when expanded.

>TRBV2|TRBJ2-5|NA|NA
TGTGCCAGCAGTGTCGACAGGCAAGAGACCCAGTACTTC
CASSVDRQETQYF
>TRBV28|TRBJ2-7|TRBD1|few
TGTGCCAGCAGTGATCAGTACAGGGGGCCAAGCTCCTACGAGCAGTACTTC
CASSDQYRGPSSYEQYF
>TRBV9|TRBJ1-2|NA|NA
TGTGCCAGCAGCGAACAGGGTTCTCCCAACTATGGCTACACCTTC
CASSEQGSPNYGYTF
>TRBV27|TRBJ2-3|NA|NA
TGTGCCAGCATGGGGGTTAAGGGGGTTCGGGATACGCAGTATTTT
CASMGVKGVRDTQYF
>TRBV10-1|TRBJ2-7|TRBD2|NA
TGCGCCACCCTGATAGACCCGGGGGGCTACGAGCAGTACTTC
CATLIDPGGYEQYF
>TRBV2|TRBJ1-2|TRBD1|NA
TGTGCCAGCAGGGATCTAACAGGGGGAACATATCACAACTATGGCTACACCTTC
CASRDLTGGTYHNYGYTF
>TRBV9|TRBJ2-3|NA|once
TGTGCCAGCAGCGTAGGGGGACTTAGCACAGATACGCAGTATTTT
CASSVGGLSTDTQYF
>TRBV4-2|TRBJ2-1|TRBD2|NA
TGTGCCAGCAGCCCACCGCTAGCGGGAGTATTCAATGAGCAGTTCTTC
CASSPPLAGVFNEQFF
>TRBV6-1|TRBJ2-3|TRBD2|once
TGTGCCAGCAGACTAGCGGGAGGGCCAGATACGCAGTATTTT
CASRLAGGPDTQYF
>TRBV5-5|TRBJ1-2|TRBD1|NA
TGTGCCAGCAGCAAACGACAGGGGTCTAACACCTTC
CASSKRQGSNTF
>TRBV4-2|TRBJ2-7|TRBD2|NA
TGTGCCAGCAGCCCCCTATTAGCGGGATCTACCTACGAGCAGTACTTC
CASSPLLAGSTYEQYF
>TRBV28|TRBJ2-2|NA|NA
TGTGCCAGCAGTCAAAGGGGGGGTTGGACCGGGGAGCTGTTTTTT
CASSQRGGWTGELFF
>TRBV2|TRBJ2-7|NA|few
TGTGCCACGGTTATTAGGGACTCGAGCTCCTACGAGCAGTACTTC
CATVIRDSSSYEQYF
>TRBV7-3|TRBJ2-2|TRBD1|NA
TGTGCCAGCAGCTTACAAGGGACAGCGAACACCGGGGAGCTGTTTTTT
CASSLQGTANTGELFF
>TRBV19|TRBJ1-2|NA|once
TGTGCCAGTACTCTTATCCCAGAACAGCCGATCTATGGCTACACCTTC
CASTLIPEQPIYGYTF
>TRBV19|TRBJ2-1|NA|NA
TGTGCCAGTAGTATGGCCAGGGTGAATGAGCAGTTCTTC
CASSMARVNEQFF
>TRBV5-5|TRBJ2-5|NA|NA
TGTGCCAGCAGCTTATCATCCGAGACCCAGTACTTC
CASSLSSETQYF
>TRBV28|TRBJ2-3|NA|NA
TGTGCCAGCAGGGGGACTTCGGGGGGCACAGATACGCAGTATTTT
CASRGTSGGTDTQYF
>TRBV6-5|TRBJ2-2|NA|NA
TGTGCCAGCAGTTACTCATTGCCGGGGTACACCGGGGAGCTGTTTTTT
CASSYSLPGYTGELFF
>TRBV4-1|TRBJ2-5|NA|few
TGCGCCAGCAGCCTGGGAGTAGGAGAGACCCAGTACTTC
CASSLGVGETQYF
>TRBV5-1|TRBJ1-2|NA|NA
TGCGCCAGCAGCTTGGGGGCCTCGAGCAACTACACCTTC
CASSLGASSNYTF
>TRBV11-2|TRBJ2-3|NA|NA
TGTGCCAGCAGCTCGCCGGGACTCCGAGGCGGTACGCAGTATTTT
CASSSPGLRGGTQYF
>TRBV18|TRBJ2-1|NA|few
TGTGCCAGCTCACCTCGAGGCCACGGATCCAATGAGCAGTTCTTC
CASSPRGHGSNEQFF
>TRBV10-3|TRBJ2-7|NA|NA
TGTGCCAGCGGACTTCAACCCGGGGGTAGCTACGAGCAGTACTTC
CASGLQPGGSYEQYF
>TRBV18|TRBJ1-1|NA|NA
TGTGCCAGCTCCCGGGGGGGGGCAGACCTTGAAGCTTTCTTT
CASSRGGADLEAFF
>TRBV27|TRBJ2-7|NA|once
TGTGCCAGCAACAAAGGGGGATTTTTATACGAGCAGTACTTC
CASNKGGFLYEQYF
>TRBV29-1|TRBJ2-7|TRBD2|NA
TGCAGCGTCGTTACTAGCGGGAGCTACGAGCAGTACTTC
CSVVTSGSYEQYF
>TRBV5-1|TRBJ2-7|TRBD2|NA
TGCGCCAGCAGCCTGGGAGAGTTAGCGGGAGTTTCGGAGCAGTACTTC
CASSLGELAGVSEQYF
>TRBV9|TRBJ1-6|NA|NA
TGTGCCAGCAGCGAGTCAGGGTATAATTCACCCCTCCACTTT
CASSESGYNSPLHF
>TRBV7-9|TRBJ2-7|NA|NA
TGTGCCAGCAGCTCTCCCCGCCCGCGAAACTCCTACGAGCAGTACTTC
CASSSPRPRNSYEQYF
>TRBV10-1|TRBJ2-7|NA|NA
TGCGCCAGCAGTGAGAGCACCCACTTCTACGAGCAGTACTTC
CASSESTHFYEQYF
>TRBV29-1|TRBJ1-2|TRBD1|NA
TGCAGCGTTGAAGATCTTCGGACAGGGGCGAACTATGGCTACACCTTC
CSVEDLRTGANYGYTF
>TRBV7-2|TRBJ2-7|TRBD2|NA
TGTGCCAGCAGCTTAAGGGCCTCGACTAGCGGGTTCTACGAGCAGTACTTC
CASSLRASTSGFYEQYF
>TRBV7-2|TRBJ1-3|NA|NA
TGTGCCAGCAGCCTCCCCAGTTCTGGAAACACCATATATTTT
CASSLPSSGNTIYF
>TRBV2|TRBJ1-3|NA|NA
TGTGCCAGCAGTGTATTTTTGAGGGGAAACACCATATATTTT
CASSVFLRGNTIYF
>TRBV6-4|TRBJ2-3|TRBD2|once
TGTGCCAGGATTGGGAGGAGCCAAAAGTCAGGGCTAGCGGAAACAGATACGCAGTATTTT
CARIGRSQKSGLAETDTQYF
>TRBV28|TRBJ1-4|NA|few
TGTGCCAGCAGTATAACAGGGCGAGCTAATGAAAAACTGTTTTTT
CASSITGRANEKLFF
>TRBV11-2|TRBJ2-1|NA|NA
TGTGCCAGCGGGTTCGTGAGGAATGAGCAGTTCTTC
CASGFVRNEQFF
>TRBV5-5|TRBJ2-7|TRBD1|NA
TGTGCCAGCAGCGTCGGACAGGCGGACGAGCAGTACTTC
CASSVGQADEQYF
>TRBV7-2|TRBJ2-5|NA|NA
TGTGCCAGCAGCTTCACAGTCCAAGAGACCCAGTACTTC
CASSFTVQETQYF
>TRBV2|TRBJ2-7|TRBD2|NA
TGTGCCAGCAGGGGGACTAGCGCAGGCGAGCAGTACTTC
CASRGTSAGEQYF
>TRBV10-3|TRBJ2-3|TRBD1|once
TGTGCCATCAGTGTAGCGGGACAGGGGGCAGATACGCAGTATTTT
CAISVAGQGADTQYF
>TRBV6-1|TRBJ2-7|NA|NA
TGTGCCAGCAGTTTAAACTTCTACTCCTACGAGCAGTACTTC
CASSLNFYSYEQYF
>TRBV11-2|TRBJ2-7|TRBD1|NA
TGTGCCAGCAGCGAGAGGACAGGGCCGGGCGAGCAGTACTTC
CASSERTGPGEQYF
>TRBV30|TRBJ1-4|TRBD1|NA
TGTGCCTGGAGTTTTCCCGGGACAGCGAATGAAAAACTGTTTTTT
CAWSFPGTANEKLFF
>TRBV2|TRBJ2-5|NA|NA
TGTGCCAGCAGGGCGAGGGAGCAAGAGACCCAGTACTTC
CASRAREQETQYF
>TRBV9|TRBJ2-7|TRBD2|once
TGTGCCAGCAGCCCAACTAGCGGGTACTCCTACGAGCAGTACTTC
CASSPTSGYSYEQYF
>TRBV19|TRBJ1-1|NA|NA
TGTGCCAGTAGTCGACAATGGAACACTGAAGCTTTCTTT
CASSRQWNTEAFF
>TRBV29-1|TRBJ2-1|TRBD2|NA
TGCAGCGGGGGACTAGCGAACAATGAGCAGTTCTTC
CSGGLANNEQFF
>TRBV27|TRBJ1-2|TRBD1|NA
TGTGCCAGCAAGGGTCCGGACAGGCGTTCTGTTGGCTACACCTTC
CASKGPDRRSVGYTF